Presented here are 3 T cell receptor beta chains from one specimen sequenced in a study of blood T cell repertoires in COVID-19. The data were produced by immunoSEQ multiplex PCR, yet TCRdb's version contains in-frame clones alone and is incomplete. The sample includes around 100,000 clones, roughly 84% seen only once; the top ten take around 12%. Sequenced sample: peripheral blood. The receptor set was obtained from a human donor in a cohort sampled during active COVID-19.

In DNA, the CDR3 is TGCGCCAGCAGCCAAAGGACGGCCGGGACTGGCTCCTACGAGCAGTACTTC. The encoded protein is CASSQRTAGTGSYEQYF. The V gene is TRBV4-1, the J gene TRBJ2-7; D possibly corresponds to TRBD2 (6 bases). The CDR3 sequence is 17 residues long. Per the germline V gene, CDR1 is MGHRA and CDR2 is YSYEKL. V was clipped by 2 bases and J by 0 bases, with 17 bases between them.

The CDR3 spells CASTAWGQPFYEQYF. The CDR3 nucleotides are TGTGCCAGCACCGCGTGGGGACAGCCCTTTTACGAGCAGTACTTC. The V call is TRBV7-9, the J call TRBJ2-7, with 7 bases aligning to TRBD1. V trimming: 7 bases; J trimming: 4 bases; junction bases outside the gene matches: 13. Germline V gives CDR1 SEHNR, CDR2 FQNEAQ (reference sequence). The CDR3 runs to 15 residues.

The chain combines TRBV18 with TRBJ1-1; 8 bases agree with TRBD1. This CDR3 comprises 14 residues. CDR1 is KGHSH, CDR2 LQKENI, per germline. The trim removed 3 bases at V and 5 bases at J, leaving 5 bases unmatched. CDR3 residues: CASSPGQGVTEAFF. CDR3 nucleotides: TGTGCCAGCTCACCTGGACAGGGTGTAACTGAAGCTTTCTTT. Full variable domain (remainder filled in from reference TRBV18 and TRBJ1-1): NAGVMQNPRHLVRRRGQEARLRCSPMKGHSHVYWYRQLPEEGLKFMVYLQKENIIDESGMPKERFSAEFPKEGPSILRIQQVVRGDSAAYFCASSPGQGVTEAFFGQGTRLTVV.